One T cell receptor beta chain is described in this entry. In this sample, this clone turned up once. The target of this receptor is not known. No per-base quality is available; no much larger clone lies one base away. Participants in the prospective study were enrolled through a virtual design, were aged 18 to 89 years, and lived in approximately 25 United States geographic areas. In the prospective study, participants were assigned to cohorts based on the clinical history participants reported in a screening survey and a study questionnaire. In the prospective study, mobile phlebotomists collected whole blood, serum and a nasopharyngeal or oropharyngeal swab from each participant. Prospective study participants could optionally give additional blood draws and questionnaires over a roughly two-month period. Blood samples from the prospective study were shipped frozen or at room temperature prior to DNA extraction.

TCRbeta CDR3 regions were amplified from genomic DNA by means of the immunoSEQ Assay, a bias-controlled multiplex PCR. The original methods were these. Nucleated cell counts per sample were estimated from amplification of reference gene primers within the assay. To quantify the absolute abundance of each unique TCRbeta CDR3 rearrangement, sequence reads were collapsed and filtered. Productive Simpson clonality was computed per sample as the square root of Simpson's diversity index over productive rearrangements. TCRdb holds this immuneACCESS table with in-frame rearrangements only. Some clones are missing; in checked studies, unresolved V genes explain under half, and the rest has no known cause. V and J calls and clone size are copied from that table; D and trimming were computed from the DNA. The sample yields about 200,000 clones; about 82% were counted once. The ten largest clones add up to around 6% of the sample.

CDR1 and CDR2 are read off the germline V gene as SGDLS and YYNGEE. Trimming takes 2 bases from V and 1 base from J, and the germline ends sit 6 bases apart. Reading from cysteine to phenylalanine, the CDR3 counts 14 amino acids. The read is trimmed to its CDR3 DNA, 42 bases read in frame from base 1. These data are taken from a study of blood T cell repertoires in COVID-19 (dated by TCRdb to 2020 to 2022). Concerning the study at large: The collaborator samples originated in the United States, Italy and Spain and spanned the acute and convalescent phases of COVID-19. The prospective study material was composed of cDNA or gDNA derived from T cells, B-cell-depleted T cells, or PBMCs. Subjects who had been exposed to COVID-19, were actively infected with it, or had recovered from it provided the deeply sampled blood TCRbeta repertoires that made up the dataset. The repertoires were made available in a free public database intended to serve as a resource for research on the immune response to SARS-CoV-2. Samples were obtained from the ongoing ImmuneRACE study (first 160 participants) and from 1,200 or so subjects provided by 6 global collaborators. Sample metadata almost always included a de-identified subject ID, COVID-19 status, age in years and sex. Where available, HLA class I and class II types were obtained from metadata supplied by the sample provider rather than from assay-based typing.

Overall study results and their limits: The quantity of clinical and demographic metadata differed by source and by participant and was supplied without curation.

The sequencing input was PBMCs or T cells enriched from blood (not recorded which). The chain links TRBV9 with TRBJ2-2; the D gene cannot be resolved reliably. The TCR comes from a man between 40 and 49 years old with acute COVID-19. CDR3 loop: CASSVTENTGELFF. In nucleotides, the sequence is TGTGCCAGCAGCGTTACTGAGAACACCGGGGAGCTGTTTTTT.